Listed here are 16 T cell receptor beta chains from one sample, sequenced in a study of cytomegalovirus exposure and HLA in healthy donors (dated by TCRdb to 2016 to 2017). Preparation of the library involved the immunoSEQ multiplex PCR assay. This immuneACCESS table, as held by TCRdb, lists in-frame sequences with V and J called but not all clones. Of the missing ones, under half trace to an unresolved V gene in checked studies; the others have no known cause. The sample table shows 90,000 to 150,000 clones, and 86% are seen once. Clones ranked in the top ten supply around 5% of the sample. Material: PBMCs. All receptors come from a man between 18 and 35 years old in good health and CMV-seronegative.

In its sample, this clone was seen once. Here the CDR3 reads CASRPAPGQGTHEQYF. The DNA for the CDR3 is TGTGCCAGTAGACCGGCTCCGGGACAGGGGACCCACGAGCAGTACTTC. The V gene is TRBV19, the J gene TRBJ2-7, with 10 bases matching TRBD1. The ends lost 6 bases at V and 5 bases at J; junction bases unmatched: 13. The CDR3 extends over 16 amino acids. Germline V gene data show CDR1 as LNHDA and CDR2 as SQIVND (reference sequence).

This rearrangement joins TRBV6-1 to TRBJ2-2; 7 bases are shared with TRBD1. This CDR3 has 14 amino acids. V dropped 11 bases and J dropped 4; count of bases not matched to a gene: 10. The germline V gene has CDR1 MNHNS and CDR2 SASEGT. Here the CDR3 reads CAGHTGVTTGELFF. CDR3 DNA sequence: TGTGCCGGACACACAGGGGTTACCACCGGGGAGCTGTTTTTT.

CDR3: CAWRGRSTGELFF. In DNA form, the CDR3 reads TGTGCCTGGAGGGGCCGTAGCACCGGGGAGCTGTTTTTT. V and J are TRBV30 and TRBJ2-2; no clear D. V shed 3 bases and J shed 4 bases, with 9 bases lying between them. The CDR3 totals 13 residues. The germline CDR1 and CDR2 sequences are GTSNPN and SVGIG (reference sequence).

The rearrangement uses TRBV6-1 and TRBJ1-2; possibly TRBD1 for D (6 bases). This CDR3 contains 15 residues. Trimming removed 2 bases from V and 0 bases from J, with 10 bases in between. Germline values: CDR1 MNHNS, CDR2 SASEGT. The CDR3 here is CASSEIGTTNYGYTF. The CDR3 DNA is TGTGCCAGCAGTGAAATTGGGACAACTAACTATGGCTACACCTTC.

The gene calls are TRBV6-1 and TRBJ1-5; D may be TRBD1 (6 bases). Trimming cost V 3 bases and J 5 bases, with 11 bases left between them. CDR3 length: 14 amino acids. Germline CDR1 reads MNHNS; CDR2 reads SASEGT. The CDR3 spells CASSDQGFHQPQHF. The CDR3 DNA is TGTGCCAGCAGTGACCAGGGGTTCCATCAGCCCCAGCATTTT.

This chain connects TRBV5-1 to TRBJ2-7; TRBD1 is a possible D gene (5 bases). The V gene's germline CDR1 is SGHRS and CDR2 YFSETQ. V gave up 0 bases and J gave up 5 bases, with 12 bases separating them. The CDR3 extends over 14 amino acids. The DNA of the CDR3 is TGCGCCAGCAGCTTGGGGTTCCAAGGGGACGAGCAGTACTTC. As protein: CASSLGFQGDEQYF.

The gene calls are TRBV7-9 and TRBJ1-1; D is unclear. The V gene lost 1 base and the J gene lost 0 bases, with 9 bases spanning the gap. CDR3 length: 15 amino acids. The germline CDR1 and CDR2 sequences are SEHNR and FQNEAQ (reference sequence). CDR3 loop: CASSLDGGMNTEAFF. Written as DNA, the CDR3 is TGTGCCAGCAGCTTAGATGGCGGGATGAACACTGAAGCTTTCTTT.

V and J are TRBV7-8 and TRBJ2-7; 9 bases align to TRBD2. CDR1 is SGHVS, CDR2 FQNEAQ, per germline. V lost 1 base, J lost 5 bases, and 6 bases stayed unmatched. The CDR3 covers 15 residues. CDR3 in DNA: TGTGCCAGCAGCTTAGGCGGGAGGGCCAGTAACGAGCAGTACTTC. Its translation: CASSLGGRASNEQYF.

CDR3 DNA: TGCGCCAGCAGCGCACAGGGGGCACGGAACGAGCAGTACTTC. Protein sequence: CASSAQGARNEQYF. The chain carries TRBV5-1 and TRBJ2-7; 9 nucleotides line up with TRBD1. The CDR3 consists of 14 residues. Germline V lookup: CDR1 SGHRS, CDR2 YFSETQ. V shed 4 bases, J shed 5 bases, and the junction held 7 bases outside the gene matches. The full variable domain, its missing parts supplied by reference TRBV5-1 and TRBJ2-7, is KAGVTQTPRYLIKTRGQQVTLSCSPISGHRSVSWYQQTPGQGLQFLFEYFSETQRNKGNFPGRFSGRQFSNSRSEMNVSTLELGDSALYLCASSAQGARNEQYFGPGTRLTVT.

V gene TRBV13 combines with J gene TRBJ2-7, with a weak D call TRBD2 (6 bases). The CDR3 is 14 amino acids. Germline-derived CDR1 and CDR2 are PRHDT and FYEKMQ (reference sequence). V lost 2 bases to trimming and J lost 5 bases, with 13 bases between them. CDR3 loop: CASSLIRRGNEQYF. The CDR3 DNA is TGTGCCAGCAGCTTAATCCGGCGGGGCAACGAGCAGTACTTC.

The DNA of the CDR3 is TGTGCCAGCAGCCAAGATCTTGCGGACACTGAAGCTTTCTTT. Translated: CASSQDLADTEAFF. V and J are TRBV14 and TRBJ1-1; unclear D gene. The CDR3 covers 14 residues. CDR1 and CDR2 from the germline V gene are SGHDN and FVKESK. The V and J ends lost 0 bases and 3 bases respectively, with 8 bases between them.

The chain combines TRBV29-1 with TRBJ2-5; D is perhaps TRBD2 (6 bases). CDR1 and CDR2 from the germline V gene are SQVTM and ANQGSEA. V shed 6 bases and J shed 3 bases, with 11 bases lying between them. The CDR3 totals 12 residues. Here the CDR3 DNA reads TGCAGCGTGTGGCGGGGAGAAGAGACCCAGTACTTC. Protein sequence: CSVWRGEETQYF.

The rearrangement joins TRBV2 to TRBJ1-4; 9 bases align to TRBD1. V lost 7 bases to trimming and J lost 7 bases; unmatched junction nucleotides: 13. The germline gives CDR1 SNHLY, CDR2 FYNNEI. The CDR3 loop spans 16 amino acids. CDR3 sequence (DNA): TGTGCCAGCACCATCTTTCCGGGACAGGGTGGTGAAAAACTGTTTTTT. This codes for CASTIFPGQGGEKLFF.

The chain employs TRBV5-6 and TRBJ1-2, with D possibly matching TRBD1 (5 bases). This CDR3 spans 14 amino acids. Trimming took off 7 bases at V and 7 bases at J, with 20 bases between the two ends. Germline V gene sequence: CDR1 SGHDT, CDR2 YYEEEE. CDR3 region: CASDYTGVAGGYTF. Written as DNA, the CDR3 is TGTGCCAGCGACTACACGGGGGTGGCAGGTGGCTACACCTTC.

The V call is TRBV29-1, the J call TRBJ2-5, with 7 nucleotides matching TRBD2. The CDR3 totals 13 residues. The germline CDR1 and CDR2 sequences are SQVTM and ANQGSEA. After removal of 2 bases from V and 4 bases from J, the junction contained 4 bases not matched to a gene. The CDR3 coding sequence is TGCAGCGTTGAATGGGGGGGTAGAGAGACCCAGTACTTC. Protein sequence: CSVEWGGRETQYF.

V and J are TRBV10-2 and TRBJ2-1; 11 bases are shared with TRBD2. Germline V CDR1 and CDR2: WSHSY, SAAADI. The CDR3 runs 15 residues. Losses at the gene ends were 2 bases for V and 8 bases for J; bases not matched to a gene: 5. CDR3 bases: TGCGCCAGCAGTGAGCGGGCTAGCGGGAGGTATGAGCAGTTCTTC. This encodes CASSERASGRYEQFF.